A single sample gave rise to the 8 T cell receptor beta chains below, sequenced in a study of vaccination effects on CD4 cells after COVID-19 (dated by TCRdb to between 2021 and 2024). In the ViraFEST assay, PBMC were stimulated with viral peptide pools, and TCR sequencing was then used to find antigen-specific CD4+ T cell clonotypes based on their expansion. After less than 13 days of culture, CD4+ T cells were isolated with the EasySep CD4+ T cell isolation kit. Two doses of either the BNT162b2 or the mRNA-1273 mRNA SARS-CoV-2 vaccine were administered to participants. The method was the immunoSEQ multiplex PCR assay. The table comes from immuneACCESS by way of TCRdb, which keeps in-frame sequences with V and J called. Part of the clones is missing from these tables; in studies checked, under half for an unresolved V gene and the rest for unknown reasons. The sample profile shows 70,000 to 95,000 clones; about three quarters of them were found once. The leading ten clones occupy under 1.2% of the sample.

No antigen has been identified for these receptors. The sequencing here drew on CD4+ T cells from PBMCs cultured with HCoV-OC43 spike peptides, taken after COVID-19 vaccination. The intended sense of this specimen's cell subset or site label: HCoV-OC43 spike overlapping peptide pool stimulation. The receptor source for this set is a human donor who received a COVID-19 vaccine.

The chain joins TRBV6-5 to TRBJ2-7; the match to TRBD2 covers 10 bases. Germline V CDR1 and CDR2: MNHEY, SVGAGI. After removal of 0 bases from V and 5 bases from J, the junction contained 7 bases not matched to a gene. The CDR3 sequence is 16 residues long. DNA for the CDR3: TGTGCCAGCAGTTACTCTTATCTAGCGGGGGCCCACGAGCAGTACGTC. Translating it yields CASSYSYLAGAHEQYV.

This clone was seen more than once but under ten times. The CDR3 here is CAWSVQAFQFF. The CDR3 nucleotides read TGTGCCTGGAGTGTACAAGCATTCCAGTTCTTC. V and J are TRBV30 and TRBJ2-1; the D is unclear. Trimming pared 0 bases from V and 13 bases from J, leaving 10 bases between. The CDR3 is 11 residues long. Germline CDR1 is GTSNPN and CDR2 is SVGIG (reference sequence).

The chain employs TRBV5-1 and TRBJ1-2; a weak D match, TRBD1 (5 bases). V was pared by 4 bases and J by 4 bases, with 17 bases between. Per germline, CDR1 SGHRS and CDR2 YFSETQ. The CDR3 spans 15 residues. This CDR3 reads CASSTSLTEGYGYTF. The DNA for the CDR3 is TGCGCCAGCAGCACCTCCCTGACAGAAGGCTATGGCTACACCTTC.

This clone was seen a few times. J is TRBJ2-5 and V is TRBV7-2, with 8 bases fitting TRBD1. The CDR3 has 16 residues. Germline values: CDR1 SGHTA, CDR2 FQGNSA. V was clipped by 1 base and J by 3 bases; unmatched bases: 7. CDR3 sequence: CASSLGTGGRKETQYF. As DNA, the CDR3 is TGTGCCAGCAGCTTAGGAACAGGGGGTCGGAAAGAGACCCAGTACTTC.

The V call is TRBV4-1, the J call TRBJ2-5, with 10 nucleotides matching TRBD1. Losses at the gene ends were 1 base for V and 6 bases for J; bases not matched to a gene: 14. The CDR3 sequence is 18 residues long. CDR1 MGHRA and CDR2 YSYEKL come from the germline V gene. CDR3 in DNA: TGCGCCAGCAGCCAAGGACAGGGGGCTTTAGATTGGGGAAAGACCCAGTACTTC. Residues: CASSQGQGALDWGKTQYF.

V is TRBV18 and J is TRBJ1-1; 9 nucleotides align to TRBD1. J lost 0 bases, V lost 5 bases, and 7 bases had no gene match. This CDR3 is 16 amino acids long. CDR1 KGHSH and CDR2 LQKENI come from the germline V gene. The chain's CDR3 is CASSAKQGAMNTEAFF. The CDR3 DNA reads TGTGCCAGCTCAGCGAAACAGGGGGCGATGAACACTGAAGCTTTCTTT.

CDR3 DNA sequence: TGTGCCACCAGTGATCTTACCGGGCTACAAGAGACCCAGTACTTC. This encodes CATSDLTGLQETQYF. This chain joins TRBV24-1 and TRBJ2-5, with D uncertain. CDR1 is KGHDR and CDR2 is SFDVKD in the germline V gene. V lost 3 bases and J 2 bases, leaving 12 bases between the germline ends. The CDR3 consists of 15 residues.

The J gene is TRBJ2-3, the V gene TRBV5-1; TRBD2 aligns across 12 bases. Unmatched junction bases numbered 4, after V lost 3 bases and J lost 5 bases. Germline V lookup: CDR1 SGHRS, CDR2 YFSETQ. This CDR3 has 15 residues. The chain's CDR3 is CASSYLAGGEDTQYF. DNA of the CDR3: TGCGCCAGCAGCTACCTAGCGGGGGGGGAAGATACGCAGTATTTT.